Sequencing of this TCR beta chain was carried out in a study of Graves' ophthalmopathy and Graves' hyperthyroidism (dated by TCRdb to 2016 to 2019). About the full investigation: A patient counted as having stable hyperthyroidism if there was no progression to ophthalmopathy within 18 months of follow-up. TCR beta repertoire signatures were used to distinguish Graves' ophthalmopathy from Graves' hyperthyroidism and to predict progression to ophthalmopathy. T-cell repertoires of thyroid tissue and blood were compared in over 5 hyperthyroidism patients. To explore V-J signatures distinguishing ophthalmopathy from hyperthyroidism, a discovery set of around 100 patients (more than 40 ophthalmopathy, 57 stable hyperthyroidism) was enrolled. An independent validation cohort comprised some 19 hyperthyroidism patients and 15 to 17 patients who later progressed from hyperthyroidism to ophthalmopathy. After sampling, hyperthyroidism patients received methimazole starting at 30 mg daily, and ophthalmopathy patients received high-dose intravenous methylprednisolone. In total, some 130 blood samples were TCR-sequenced: 40 to 45 ophthalmopathy, some 75 hyperthyroidism and approximately 17 hyperthyroidism-to-ophthalmopathy patients. Study-wide conclusions, independent of this receptor: In validation, the model predicted ophthalmopathy progression with 55% to 71% sensitivity and around 72% specificity; roughly 11 predicted patients were CT-confirmed with GO in a median of about 7.1 months. Sample size was not predetermined statistically, and investigators were not blinded to group allocation. The 13-signature model separated ophthalmopathy from stable hyperthyroidism with 85% to 90% sensitivity and 81% to 82% specificity in cross-validation, and 80%/75% in the test set. Most of the expanded thyroid clonotypes with a frequency above 0.001 were also detected in blood, and it was suggested that the thyroid immune response may be reflected by blood repertoires.

For repertoire sequencing, the TCR beta CDR3 regions were amplified from RNA transcripts. The first round was an RT-PCR using HTBI primers with the Qiagen OneStep RT-PCR kit, and this first round was followed by a second-round multiplex PCR, then size selection and purification. Libraries were sequenced paired-end with 100 bp reads on an Illumina HiSeq2000. In the authors' own workflow: Reads were processed with SOAPnuke, discarding reads with adapters, uncalled bases, mean Phred below 15, or no exact constant-primer or identifier match. COPE v1.2.5 was used to merge high-quality paired reads. Each unique nucleotide sequence was defined as a clonotype, and clonotypes were aligned to IMGT TRB V, D and J references with MiTCR v1.1. The analysis was limited to V-J combinations with a frequency above 0.0001, which together covered around 99% of the repertoires. A TCR clonal expansion and chaos score per V-J combination was defined as the ratio of F50 clonal expansion to chaos observed in the TCRdist matrix. Welch's t-statistics and random forest were used to narrow the features down to about a dozen V-J combinations, which were then fed into a naive Bayes classifier. The Morisita-Horn index was used to measure how similar the thyroid and blood repertoires were. TCRdb trimmed the raw reads at Q25, called clones with MiXCR and kept productive beta chains. Identical CDR3 protein sequences are pooled into one entry, listed with their most common genes and DNA. TCRdb's processing, not the authors', yielded these V and J calls. The sample profile shows over a million distinct CDR3 sequences; 35% to 40% of them were found once. Together, the top ten hold around 10% of the sample.

Spanning cysteine to phenylalanine, the CDR3 consists of 13 amino acids. Here the CDR3 DNA is all that survives: 39 bases in frame from base 1. CDR1 and CDR2 were assigned from the germline V gene as MRHNA and SNTAGT. Hyperthyroidism patients were newly diagnosed, with disease duration under 2 months, and aged 18 to 65 years. Anyone with other autoimmune diseases, uncontrolled infections, pregnancy or lactation was excluded from the study. Diagnosis was based on clinical symptoms, serum thyroxine, TRAb, thyroid ultrasound and orbital computed tomography. Trizol reagent was used to extract the total RNA, and its quality was then checked on an Agilent 2100 Bioanalyzer. Regarding this clonotype: Its antigen remains unidentified. One junction end disagrees with the germline gene, perhaps due to a read error.

The V and J segments used are TRBV6-4 and TRBJ1-6; 7 of the junction bases match TRBD1. Sequenced sample: peripheral blood or thyroid tissue (not recorded which). The sequence was collected from an adult man with Graves' hyperthyroidism. The CDR3 region has the sequence CAGRTQGNSPLHF. The DNA reads as follows: TGTGCCGGCAGGACACAGGGGAATTCACCCCTCCACTTT.